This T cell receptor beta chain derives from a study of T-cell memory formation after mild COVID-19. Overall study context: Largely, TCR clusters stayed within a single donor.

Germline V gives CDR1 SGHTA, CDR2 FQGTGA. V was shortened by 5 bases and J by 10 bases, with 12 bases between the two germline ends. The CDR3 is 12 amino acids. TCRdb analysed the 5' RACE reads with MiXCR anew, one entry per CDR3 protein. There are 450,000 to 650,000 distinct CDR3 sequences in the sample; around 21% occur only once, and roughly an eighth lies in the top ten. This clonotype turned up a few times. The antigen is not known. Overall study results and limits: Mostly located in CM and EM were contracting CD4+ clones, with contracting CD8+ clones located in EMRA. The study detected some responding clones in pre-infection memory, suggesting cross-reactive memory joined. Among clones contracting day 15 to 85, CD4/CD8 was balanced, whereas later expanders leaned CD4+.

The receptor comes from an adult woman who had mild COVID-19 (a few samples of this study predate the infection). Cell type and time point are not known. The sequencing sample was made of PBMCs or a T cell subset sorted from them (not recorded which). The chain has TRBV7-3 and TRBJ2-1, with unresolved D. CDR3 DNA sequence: TGTGCCAGCAGCGACCACCTGGGGGAGCAGTTCTTC. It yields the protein CASSDHLGEQFF.